These T cell receptor beta chains were read from a single sample in a study of cytomegalovirus exposure and HLA in healthy donors. Libraries were prepared by immunoSEQ multiplex PCR; TCRdb keeps only in-frame clonotypes and omits some of them. The sample lists more than 300,000 clones, 86% occurring once. Input material: PBMCs. These receptors were taken from a woman aged 18-29 years in good health and CMV-seronegative. Each CDR3 is given with its conserved first and last residue. Each record gives: clone size, D gene, J gene, V gene, CDR3 length, CDR3 DNA, CDR3 protein. D genes are given only for firm matches. A row's size may be missing; if present it is once, few, many or a size class.

>.|.|TRBJ1-1|TRBV7-9|15
TGTGCCAGCAGCTCTACCATTGGTCCGAACACTGAAGCTTTCTTT
CASSSTIGPNTEAFF
>.|.|TRBJ1-1|TRBV6-5|13
TGTGCCAGCAGTTCGACGGGGAGGACTGAAGCTTTCTTT
CASSSTGRTEAFF
>.|.|TRBJ1-1|TRBV28|15
TGTGCCAGCAGCTCCCCGGGGGGCAGGAACACTGAAGCTTTCTTT
CASSSPGGRNTEAFF
>few|TRBD1|TRBJ1-6|TRBV5-1|14
TGCGCCAGCAGAGGACAGGCATATAATTCACCCCTCCACTTT
CASRGQAYNSPLHF
>.|TRBD2|TRBJ2-2|TRBV10-3|15
TGTGCCATCTCCGGGACTAGCGGGAGTATCGGGGAGCTGTTTTTT
CAISGTSGSIGELFF
>.|.|TRBJ1-5|TRBV19|14
TGTGCCAGTAGTGGGGGACAAAACAATCAGCCCCAGCATTTT
CASSGGQNNQPQHF
>.|.|TRBJ2-7|TRBV1|14
TGCACCAGCAGCAAGGACAGGGGGAAGAACGAGCAGTACTTC
CTSSKDRGKNEQYF
>.|TRBD2|TRBJ2-3|TRBV30|16
TGTGCCTGGAGTGTAGGACTAGCGGGAGTAGCAGATACGCAGTATTTT
CAWSVGLAGVADTQYF
>.|.|TRBJ2-7|TRBV5-6|14
TGTGCCAGCAGCTTGGCGGGGGGCGCCTACGAGCAGTACTTC
CASSLAGGAYEQYF
>.|.|TRBJ1-2|TRBV7-9|14
TGTGCCAGCAGCTTAGAACCAGGGTTCTATGGCTACACCTTC
CASSLEPGFYGYTF
>few|TRBD1|TRBJ2-7|TRBV30|13
TGTGCCTGGGAGACAGGGGGTTCCTACGAGCAGTACTTC
CAWETGGSYEQYF
>.|.|TRBJ2-5|TRBV6-4|10
TGTGCCAGCAGTGAAGGGGTCCAGTACTTC
CASSEGVQYF
>.|.|TRBJ1-2|TRBV6-5|11
TGTGCCAGCAGTGGGAGGTCTGGCTACACCTTC
CASSGRSGYTF
>.|TRBD2|TRBJ2-2|TRBV11-3|15
TGTGCCAGCAGCCCAAGGACTAGCGGGACCGGGGAGCTGTTTTTT
CASSPRTSGTGELFF
>.|TRBD1|TRBJ1-2|TRBV4-1|14
TGCGCCAGCAGTGAAAGGAGACAGGGGTTTGGCTACACCTTC
CASSERRQGFGYTF
>.|TRBD2|TRBJ2-1|TRBV11-3|15
TGTGCCAGCAGCTTGGCTAGCGGGGTGGGGAATGAGCAGTTCTTC
CASSLASGVGNEQFF
>.|TRBD1|TRBJ2-1|TRBV7-9|16
TGTGCCAGCAGACAACAGGGGCCCAGCTCCTACAATGAGCAGTTCTTC
CASRQQGPSSYNEQFF
>.|TRBD2|TRBJ2-7|TRBV11-2|15
TGTGCCAGCAGCTTAGGATCCGGGGGGGCCTCCGAGCAGTACTTC
CASSLGSGGASEQYF
>once|TRBD2|TRBJ2-3|TRBV27|15
TGTGCCAGCAAATTGGAGCGGGGGTGGCCAGATACGCAGTATTTT
CASKLERGWPDTQYF
>.|TRBD2|TRBJ2-1|TRBV11-1|18
TGTGCCAGCAGCCCAACTAGCGGGAGGGTCGAAAAAGTAAATGAGCAGTTCTTC
CASSPTSGRVEKVNEQFF
>once|.|TRBJ2-5|TRBV27|13
TGTGCCAGCAGACTAGCTTATGGGGAGACCCAGTACTTC
CASRLAYGETQYF
>.|TRBD1|TRBJ1-4|TRBV7-9|14
TGTGCCAGCAGCTTAGAGGGACAGGCCGAAAAACTGTTTTTT
CASSLEGQAEKLFF
>.|.|TRBJ2-2|TRBV15|15
TGTGCCACCAGACGGCCGCCATCCACTAGCGGGGAGCTGTTTTTT
CATRRPPSTSGELFF
>.|.|TRBJ1-2|TRBV30|12
TGTGCCTGGAGTCCAACAGGGAGTGGCTACACCTTC
CAWSPTGSGYTF
>.|TRBD1|TRBJ1-2|TRBV6-5|13
TGTGCCAGCAGGTCCGGGACAGGGCAGGGCTACACCTTC
CASRSGTGQGYTF
>.|.|TRBJ1-1|TRBV28|11
TGTGCCAGCAGTATCAGGGTTGAAGCTTTCTTT
CASSIRVEAFF
>.|TRBD1|TRBJ1-4|TRBV11-2|13
TGTGCCAGCAGCCCGGGTGTGGGACAGAAACTGTTTTTT
CASSPGVGQKLFF
>.|TRBD2|TRBJ2-1|TRBV7-9|14
TGTGCCAGCAGCCTAGCGGGAGTGTTGAATGAGCAGTTCTTC
CASSLAGVLNEQFF
>.|.|TRBJ1-1|TRBV7-2|12
TGTGCCAGCAGCTTAGTTCGTACTGAAGCTTTCTTT
CASSLVRTEAFF
>few|.|TRBJ2-7|TRBV14|15
TGTGCCAGCAGCCAAGATAGGGGCAACTCCTACGAGCAGTACTTC
CASSQDRGNSYEQYF
>.|TRBD2|TRBJ2-1|TRBV9|18
TGTGCCAGCAGCGTAGGTGTTAGCGGGAGGGCATCCTACAATGAGCAGTTCTTC
CASSVGVSGRASYNEQFF
>.|.|TRBJ2-1|TRBV19|17
TGTGCCAGTAGTATAGAGTCCAGGGGACCCTTCTACAATGAGCAGTTCTTC
CASSIESRGPFYNEQFF
>.|.|TRBJ2-7|TRBV28|15
TGTGCCAGCACCACTTTCCGGGACTTATCCTACGAGCAGTACTTC
CASTTFRDLSYEQYF
>few|TRBD1|TRBJ1-1|TRBV28|14
TGTGCCAGCACCGATAGTGGTGGGACAGAAGAAGCTTTCTTT
CASTDSGGTEEAFF
>.|TRBD1|TRBJ2-7|TRBV4-1|16
TGCGCCAGCAGCCAAGATTTGAACAGGGGTTCGAAAGAGCAGTACTTC
CASSQDLNRGSKEQYF
>.|TRBD2|TRBJ2-5|TRBV10-3|16
TGTGCCATCAGTGAGTCGTTGCGGGGGGGCCCAGAGACCCAGTACTTC
CAISESLRGGPETQYF
>.|TRBD1|TRBJ1-1|TRBV7-9|14
TGTGCCAGCAGCTCCTCCGGGACAGGGTTCGGAGCTTTCTTT
CASSSSGTGFGAFF
>.|.|TRBJ1-2|TRBV29-1|12
TGCAGCGTTGACCCCGGGACTAGTGGCTACACCTTC
CSVDPGTSGYTF
>.|.|TRBJ2-1|TRBV5-5|14
TGTGCCAGCAGCCCCCGGGACAACTACAATGAGCAGTTCTTC
CASSPRDNYNEQFF
>.|.|TRBJ2-7|TRBV27|11
TGTGCCAGCAGTTTCAATTACGAGCAGTACTTC
CASSFNYEQYF
>.|.|TRBJ1-1|TRBV9|13
TGTGCCAGCAGCGCCTTACTGGTAACTGAAGCTTTCTTT
CASSALLVTEAFF
>.|.|TRBJ2-7|TRBV5-4|15
TGTGCCAGCAGCTTGGAGACTGCTCCTTCCTACGAGCAGTACTTC
CASSLETAPSYEQYF
>.|.|TRBJ1-2|TRBV28|13
TGTGCCAGCAGTTTCGCACAGAGCTATGGCTACACCTTC
CASSFAQSYGYTF
>few|TRBD1|TRBJ1-2|TRBV4-1|15
TGCGCCAGCAGCCAGGGACAGGGGCGTACCTATGGCTACACCTTC
CASSQGQGRTYGYTF
>.|.|TRBJ1-6|TRBV7-9|15
TGTGCCAGCAGCTTCGAAGGGAGCCTCGGGTCACCCCTCCACTTT
CASSFEGSLGSPLHF